This passage covers 16 T cell receptor beta chains from one sample sequenced in a study of OX40 agonist ivuxolimab in advanced cancers. TCRdb's table, derived via immunoSEQ multiplex PCR, lists solely in-frame clones and lacks some. The sample carries under 150,000 clones, around 91% recorded once. Sequences were derived from CD4+ or CD8+ T cells sorted from blood, sampled in a trial of the OX40 agonist ivuxolimab. Source of these receptors: an adult with an advanced solid tumor such as melanoma, head and neck, liver or kidney cancer.

The rearrangement uses TRBV28 and TRBJ2-7; possibly TRBD2 for D (6 bases). V was pared by 6 bases and J by 5 bases, with 14 bases between. Germline V gives CDR1 MDHEN, CDR2 SYDVKM. CDR3 length: 13 residues. The CDR3 nucleotides read TGTGCCAGCAGGGGGGGACTGGGGGACGAGCAGTACTTC. Amino acid sequence: CASRGGLGDEQYF.

This chain joins TRBV7-2 and TRBJ1-3, with D perhaps matching TRBD1 (5 bases). V dropped 4 bases and J dropped 4 bases, with 14 bases sitting between them. Germline assignment: CDR1 SGHTA and CDR2 FQGNSA. The CDR3 is made up of 15 amino acids. CDR3 sequence: CASSSGGGKGNTIYF. The CDR3 DNA reads as TGTGCCAGCAGCTCCGGCGGGGGAAAAGGAAACACCATATATTTT.

The chain links TRBV5-1 to TRBJ1-2; 7 positions match TRBD1. V was clipped by 0 bases and J by 8 bases; unmatched bases: 10. Germline lookup yields CDR1 SGHRS and CDR2 YFSETQ. The CDR3 sequence is 15 residues long. In nucleotides, the CDR3 is TGCGCCAGCAGCTTGGCCGTGACAGGGAGAGGGGGCTACACCTTC. This encodes CASSLAVTGRGGYTF.

This clone came up a few times. The chain is built from TRBV28 and TRBJ1-5, with 10 bases lining up with TRBD1. This CDR3 spans 15 amino acids. Trimming cost V 4 bases and J 5 bases; bases outside gene matches: 5. Germline-derived CDR1 and CDR2 are MDHEN and SYDVKM. The CDR3: CASSSLGTGDQPQHF. DNA for the CDR3: TGTGCCAGCAGTTCCCTTGGGACAGGGGATCAGCCCCAGCATTTT.

This clone appeared a few times. The chain carries TRBV7-2 and TRBJ2-5, with 9 bases aligning to TRBD1. Germline assignment: CDR1 SGHTA and CDR2 FQGNSA. This CDR3 has 16 residues. Germline trimming cut 5 bases from V and 5 bases from J; bases unmatched to any gene: 12. CDR3 amino acids: CASSLSTTGGLETQYF. CDR3 in DNA: TGTGCCAGCAGCCTTTCCACGACAGGGGGATTGGAGACCCAGTACTTC. The full variable domain, rest sourced from reference TRBV7-2 and TRBJ2-5, is GAGVSQSPSNKVTEKGKDVELRCDPISGHTALYWYRQSLGQGLEFLIYFQGNSAPDKSGLPSDRFSAERTGGSVSTLTIQRTQQEDSAVYLCASSLSTTGGLETQYFGPGTRLLVL.

The rearrangement uses TRBV5-8 and TRBJ1-2; D may be TRBD1 (6 bases). The germline gives CDR1 SGHTS, CDR2 YDEGEE. With 0 bases removed from V and 0 bases from J, the gap between germline ends came to 9 bases. CDR3 length equals 15 residues. CDR3 sequence: CASSLGQGPNYGYTF. CDR3 coding DNA: TGTGCCAGCAGCTTGGGTCAGGGGCCTAACTATGGCTACACCTTC.

The V gene is TRBV18, the J gene TRBJ1-1, with 7 nucleotides matching TRBD1. This CDR3 comprises 13 residues. With V trimmed by 3 bases and J by 5 bases, 3 bases remained unmatched. Germline V lookup: CDR1 KGHSH, CDR2 LQKENI. In DNA form, the CDR3 reads TGTGCCAGCTCACCTGGGACAGATACTGAAGCTTTCTTT. It codes for CASSPGTDTEAFF.

This clone has a count of ten or more. The genes are TRBV28 and TRBJ1-6; the D is unclear. Germline V gene data show CDR1 as MDHEN and CDR2 as SYDVKM. The CDR3 length is 14 residues. Trimming took off 5 bases at V and 9 bases at J, with 14 bases between the two ends. CDR3 sequence: CASSGQLAASPLHF. The CDR3 DNA follows: TGTGCCAGCAGTGGGCAGCTGGCAGCTTCACCCCTCCACTTT. The full variable domain, with the rest looked up from reference TRBV28 and TRBJ1-6, is DVKVTQSSRYLVKRTGEKVFLECVQDMDHENMFWYRQDPGLGLRLIYFSYDVKMKEKGDIPEGYSVSREKKERFSLILESASTNQTSMYLCASSGQLAASPLHFGNGTRLTVT.

This rearrangement joins TRBV19 to TRBJ1-5, with a weak D call TRBD1 (5 bases). Trimming took off 5 bases at V and 5 bases at J, with 13 bases between the two ends. The CDR3 consists of 14 residues. The germline V gene encodes CDR1 LNHDA and CDR2 SQIVND (reference sequence). In DNA form, the CDR3 reads TGTGCCAGTAGTGGCCGCTCCAGGGATCAGCCCCAGCATTTT. Its translation: CASSGRSRDQPQHF.

The chain has TRBV29-1 and TRBJ2-1; 9 bases are shared with TRBD1. CDR3 size: 13 residues. V shed 7 bases and J 10 bases; nucleotides not matched to a gene: 11. Germline lookup yields CDR1 SQVTM and CDR2 ANQGSEA. CDR3 coding DNA: TGCAGCGAGTCCGGGACAGGGTTTGGGGAGCAGTTCTTC. Protein: CSESGTGFGEQFF.

The chain couples TRBV23-1 to TRBJ1-2; D remains unclear. TRBV23-1 falls under the ORF class, with uncertain function. The CDR3 runs to 14 residues. V was shortened by 0 bases and J by 2 bases, with 7 bases between the two germline ends. CDR3 amino acids: CASSQSDQNYGYTF. For the CDR3, the DNA is TGCGCCAGCAGTCAATCAGACCAGAACTATGGCTACACCTTC.

The J gene is TRBJ1-4, the V gene TRBV6-6, with 7 positions matching TRBD1. The length of the CDR3 is 15 residues. J gave up 8 bases and V 6 bases, and 12 bases lay outside the gene matches. Germline-derived CDR1 and CDR2 are MNHNY and SVGAGI (reference sequence). The CDR3 reads CASSPETGRNEKLFF. The CDR3 DNA follows: TGTGCCAGCAGCCCCGAGACAGGGAGGAACGAAAAACTGTTTTTT.

The V and J genes are TRBV5-1 and TRBJ1-1, with D maybe TRBD1 (6 bases). The CDR3 sequence is 14 residues long. Germline loops: CDR1 SGHRS, CDR2 YFSETQ. The V end lost 4 bases, the J end lost 1 base, and 11 bases lay between the germline ends. CDR3 coding DNA: TGCGCCAGCAGCCCAGGGGTGCCGAACACTGAAGCTTTCTTT. It encodes CASSPGVPNTEAFF.

CDR3 sequence (DNA): TGTGCCAGCAGCTTAGGGGCCACTGAAGCTTTCTTT. Its protein product is CASSLGATEAFF. This chain joins TRBV7-9 and TRBJ1-1; D call uncertain. The CDR3 runs 12 residues. Trimming took 1 base from V and 4 from J, leaving 4 bases between them. Germline V CDR1 and CDR2: SEHNR, FQNEAQ (reference sequence).

The J gene is TRBJ2-5, the V gene TRBV18; 7 positions match TRBD2. This CDR3 is 14 amino acids long. J was trimmed by 1 base and V by 5 bases; bases with no gene match: 4. Germline CDR1 is KGHSH and CDR2 is LQKENI. The CDR3 loop reads CASSRTSGQETQYF. The DNA for the CDR3 is TGTGCCAGCTCAAGGACTAGTGGCCAAGAGACCCAGTACTTC.

This clone showed up just once. V is TRBV27 and J is TRBJ2-2, with D possibly being TRBD2 (6 bases). V lost 5 bases and J lost 7, with 20 bases in between. The CDR3 is made up of 16 amino acids. CDR1 and CDR2 (germline): MNHEY, SMNVEV (reference sequence). The CDR3 DNA reads TGTGCCAGCAGTCTGCTCGGGACTGAAAGCCGCGGGGAGCTGTTTTTT. Encoded protein: CASSLLGTESRGELFF.